This T cell receptor beta chain derives from a study of T cell responses to AZD1222 COVID-19 vaccine. To note about this clone: Different DNA sequences within this sample yield the same CDR3.

Method: immunoSEQ multiplex PCR; TCRdb's copy keeps in-frame clones and lacks some. The repertoire holds 150,000 to 200,000 clones, with 92% as singletons. Trimming cost V 0 bases and J 1 base, with 8 bases left between them. Germline V gene data show CDR1 as SGHRS and CDR2 as YFSETQ. The length of the CDR3 is 15 residues. Analysis merged second doses at about 4 or about 12 weeks. The chain joins TRBV5-1 to TRBJ1-5, with no clear D. The source material was peripheral blood, sampled 28 days after the second AZD1222 dose. The sequence came from an adult who received the AZD1222 COVID-19 vaccine. CDR3 nucleotides: TGCGCCAGCAGCTTGGGAGGGAACAGCAATCAGCCCCAGCATTTT. It yields the protein CASSLGGNSNQPQHF.